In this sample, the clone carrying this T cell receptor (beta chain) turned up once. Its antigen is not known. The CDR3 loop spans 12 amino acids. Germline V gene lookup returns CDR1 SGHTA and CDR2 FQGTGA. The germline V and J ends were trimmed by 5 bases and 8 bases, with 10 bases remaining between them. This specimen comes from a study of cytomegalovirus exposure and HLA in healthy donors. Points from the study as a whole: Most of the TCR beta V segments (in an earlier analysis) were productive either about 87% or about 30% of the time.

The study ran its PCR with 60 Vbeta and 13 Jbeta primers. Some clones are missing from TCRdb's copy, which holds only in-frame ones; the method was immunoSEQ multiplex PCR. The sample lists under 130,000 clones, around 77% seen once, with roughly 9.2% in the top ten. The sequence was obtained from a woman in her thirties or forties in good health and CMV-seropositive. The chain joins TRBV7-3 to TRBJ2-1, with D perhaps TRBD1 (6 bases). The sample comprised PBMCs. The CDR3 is CASSATGHEQFF. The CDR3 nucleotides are TGTGCCAGCAGCGCGACAGGTCATGAGCAGTTCTTC.